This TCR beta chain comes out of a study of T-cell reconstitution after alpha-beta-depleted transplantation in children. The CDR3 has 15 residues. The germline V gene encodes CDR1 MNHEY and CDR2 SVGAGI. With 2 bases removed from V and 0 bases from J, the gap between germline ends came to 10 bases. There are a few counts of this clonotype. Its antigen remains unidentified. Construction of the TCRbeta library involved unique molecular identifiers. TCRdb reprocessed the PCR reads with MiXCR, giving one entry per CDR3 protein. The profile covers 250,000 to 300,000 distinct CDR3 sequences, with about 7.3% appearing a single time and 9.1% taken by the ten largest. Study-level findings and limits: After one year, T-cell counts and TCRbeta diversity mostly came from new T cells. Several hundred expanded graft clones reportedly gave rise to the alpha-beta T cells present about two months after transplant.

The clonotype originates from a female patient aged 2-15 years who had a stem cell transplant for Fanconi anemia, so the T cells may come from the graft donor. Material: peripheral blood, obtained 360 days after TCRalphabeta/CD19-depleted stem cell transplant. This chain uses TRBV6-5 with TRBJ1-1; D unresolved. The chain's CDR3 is CASSYLFEMNTEAFF. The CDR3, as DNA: TGTGCCAGCAGTTACCTGTTCGAAATGAACACTGAAGCTTTCTTT.